This T cell receptor (beta chain) was obtained from a study of shared clonotypes between healthy human individuals. Per the germline V gene, CDR1 is SGHRS and CDR2 is YFSETQ. This CDR3 has 17 amino acids. Unmatched junction bases numbered 9, after V lost 0 bases and J lost 3 bases. Data came from immunoSEQ multiplex PCR; TCRdb stores just in-frame clones and leaves some out. The sample lists around 500,000 clones; 70% to 80% were seen once. The sequenced sample consisted of PBMCs. The origin of this receptor is a woman between 35 and 50 years old in good health. Some clones in this sample may be carry-over from other donors' samples. The gene calls are TRBV5-1 and TRBJ2-1; 7 bases are shared with TRBD2. The CDR3 sequence: CASSLARDYPNYNEQFF. The CDR3 region has the DNA TGCGCCAGCAGCTTGGCCAGGGACTACCCGAACTACAATGAGCAGTTCTTC.